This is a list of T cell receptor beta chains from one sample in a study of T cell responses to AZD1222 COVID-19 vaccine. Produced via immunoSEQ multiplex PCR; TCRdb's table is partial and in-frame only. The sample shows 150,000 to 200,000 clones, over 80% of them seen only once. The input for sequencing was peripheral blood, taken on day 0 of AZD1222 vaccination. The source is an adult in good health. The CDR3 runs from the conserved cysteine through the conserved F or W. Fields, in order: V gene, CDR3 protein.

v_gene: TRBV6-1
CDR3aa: CASSEQGAGEYGYTF

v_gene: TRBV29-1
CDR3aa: CSVEDGTAYGYTF

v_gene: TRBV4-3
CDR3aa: CASSQDKGTPPLHF

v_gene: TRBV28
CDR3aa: CASSLLRGSGELFF

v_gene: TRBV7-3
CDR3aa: CASSSETGIGYTF

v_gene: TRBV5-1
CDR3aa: CASSQFRDGYGYTF

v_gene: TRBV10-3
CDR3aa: CAISGQDNEQFF

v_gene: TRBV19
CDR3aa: CATTDRGRDQPQHF

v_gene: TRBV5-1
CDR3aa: CASSLEGLSSYNEQFF

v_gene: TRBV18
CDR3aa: CASSPQAGEGYTF

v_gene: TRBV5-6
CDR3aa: CASSRIRGMNTEAFF

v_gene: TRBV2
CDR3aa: CASTEFNNYGYTF

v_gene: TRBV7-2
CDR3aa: CAGTSGDSSTDTQYF

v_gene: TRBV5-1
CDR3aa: CASSLVVAPNTGELFF

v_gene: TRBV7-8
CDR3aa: CASSLAPSGVTDTQYF

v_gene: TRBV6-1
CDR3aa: CASSEGGRGADTQYF

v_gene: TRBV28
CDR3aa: CASSNADRPGEQYF

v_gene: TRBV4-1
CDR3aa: CASSQEREKLFF

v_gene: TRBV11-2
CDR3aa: CASSLQGPGSPLHF

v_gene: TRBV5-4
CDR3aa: CASSLEFGGYTF

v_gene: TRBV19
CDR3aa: CASSLTGTGTDTQYF

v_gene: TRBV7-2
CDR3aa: CASSLAPGLYYNEQFF

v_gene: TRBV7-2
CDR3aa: CASSGQGANYGYTF

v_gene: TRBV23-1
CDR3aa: CASTPSARTGEAQPQHF

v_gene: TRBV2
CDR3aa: CASSELGTGNTIYF

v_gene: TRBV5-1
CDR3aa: CASSLAGVGNSPLHF

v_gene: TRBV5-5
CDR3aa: CASSLAQTYNEQFF

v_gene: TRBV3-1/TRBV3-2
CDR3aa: CASSLVRNAGGNTIYF

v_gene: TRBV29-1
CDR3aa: CSAEDRAGTEAFF

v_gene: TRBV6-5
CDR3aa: CASSMGGHQFF

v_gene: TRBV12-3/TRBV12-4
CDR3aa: CASSPYTEAFF

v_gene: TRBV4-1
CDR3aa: CASSHPTGRTDTQYF

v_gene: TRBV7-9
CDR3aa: CASSTGQGEEKLFF

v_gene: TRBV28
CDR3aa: CASSFSNTEAFF

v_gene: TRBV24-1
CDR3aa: CATSDSTGVVNEQFF

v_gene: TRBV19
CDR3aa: CASSSWDGFFYGYTF

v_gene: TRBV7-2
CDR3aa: CASSLELRRVYTF

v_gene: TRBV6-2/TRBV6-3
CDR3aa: CASSYSIGQGNTEAFF

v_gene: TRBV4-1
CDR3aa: CASSQEAGDTGELFF

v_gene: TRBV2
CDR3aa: CASSDGTLQPQHF

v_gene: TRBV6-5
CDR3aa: CASSTRQGAAEAFF

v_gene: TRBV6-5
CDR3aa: CASNSLAGGSFEQYF

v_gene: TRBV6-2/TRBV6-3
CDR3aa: CASSYSNGGQGHSPLHF

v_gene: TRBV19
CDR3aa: CASKVEGWTDTQYF

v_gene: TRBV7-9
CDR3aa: CASSLRDREYGYTF

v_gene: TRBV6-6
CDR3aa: CASTYREGYGYTF

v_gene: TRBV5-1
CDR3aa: CASGITWGDTEAFF

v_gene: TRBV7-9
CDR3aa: CASSDREESSYEQYF